The entry below gives a single T cell receptor (beta chain) sequence along with its context. Repertoires were generated with immunoSEQ multiplex PCR, while TCRdb's copy carries only in-frame clones and drops some. The sample records some 30,000 clones, about nine tenths being singletons. This entry belongs to a study of PD-1 and CTLA-4 blockade in melanoma. There are 17 residues in the CDR3. The chain joins TRBV1 to TRBJ1-1; TRBD1, the D gene given by the table, was not confirmed from the DNA. TRBV1 is recorded as a pseudogene. The specimen was CD8+ T cells from peripheral blood, collected from a patient given anti-PD-1 treatment. The sequence came from a human donor with melanoma. The CDR3 loop reads CTSNLTGRWAMNTEAFF. CDR3 DNA sequence: TGCACCAGCAACCTAACAGGGAGATGGGCCATGAACACTGAAGCTTTCTTT.